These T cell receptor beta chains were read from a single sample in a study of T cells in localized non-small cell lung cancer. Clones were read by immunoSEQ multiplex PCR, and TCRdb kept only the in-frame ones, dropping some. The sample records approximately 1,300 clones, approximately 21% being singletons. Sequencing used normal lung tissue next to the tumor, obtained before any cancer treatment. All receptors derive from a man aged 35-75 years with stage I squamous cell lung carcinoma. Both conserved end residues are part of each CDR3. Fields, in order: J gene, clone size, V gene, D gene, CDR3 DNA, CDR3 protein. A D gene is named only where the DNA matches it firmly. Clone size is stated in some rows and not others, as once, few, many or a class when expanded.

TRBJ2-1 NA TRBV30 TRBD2 TGTGCCTGGAGTGTACGGCTAGCGGGGTTGTACAATGAGCAGTTCTTC CAWSVRLAGLYNEQFF
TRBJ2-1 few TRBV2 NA TGTGCCAGCAGGAGCGGCCTGAGGAATGAGCAGTTCTTC CASRSGLRNEQFF
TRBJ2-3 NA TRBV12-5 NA TGTGCTAGTGGTTTGGCAGCTAGCACAGATACGCAGTATTTT CASGLAASTDTQYF
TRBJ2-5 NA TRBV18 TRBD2 TGTGCCAGCTCACCACTCCCCCGGGGGGGGTTACAAGAGACCCAGTACTTC CASSPLPRGGLQETQYF
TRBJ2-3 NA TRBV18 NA TGTGCCAGCTCACCATACGGGGGCGGATTAGATACGCAGTATTTT CASSPYGGGLDTQYF
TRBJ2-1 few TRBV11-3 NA TGTGCCAGCAGTTCTTACCAGGGCTACAATGAGCAGTTCTTC CASSSYQGYNEQFF
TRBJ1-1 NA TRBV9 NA TGTGCCAGCACCGACCGTCGGGGTGAAGCTTTCTTT CASTDRRGEAFF
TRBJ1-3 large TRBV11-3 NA TGTGCCAGCAGCTTAGATCAGGGTTTTGGAAACACCATATATTTT CASSLDQGFGNTIYF
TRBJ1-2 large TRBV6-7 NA TGTGCCAGCAGTTACAGCCATGGCTACACCTTC CASSYSHGYTF
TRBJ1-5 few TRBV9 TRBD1 TGTGCCAGCAGCGTAGAGGGGACAGGGGGCCAGCCCCAGCATTTT CASSVEGTGGQPQHF
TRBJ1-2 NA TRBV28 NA TGTGCCAGCAGTTTCGTCCATACCCAGTCAAATCGGGGGATAGGCTACACCTTC CASSFVHTQSNRGIGYTF
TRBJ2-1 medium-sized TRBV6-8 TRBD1 TGTGCCAGCAGCTGGACAGGGTATGAGCAGTTCTTC CASSWTGYEQFF
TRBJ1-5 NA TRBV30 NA TGTGCCTGGAGTAAGGGGACCGTCTTCGGTGGCAATCAGCCCCAGCATTTT CAWSKGTVFGGNQPQHF